This TCR beta chain was obtained from a study of cytomegalovirus exposure and HLA in healthy donors. Study findings and constraints: The sole available immune exposure information was CMV serostatus.

Comments on this clone: Its antigen is not identified.

The PCR had 60 Vbeta and 13 Jbeta primers. The method was immunoSEQ multiplex PCR; TCRdb's version includes in-frame clones alone and lacks a portion of them. This sample has about 71,000 clones; 65% to 70% occur once, and the top ten carry 7.6%. Germline V gene lookup returns CDR1 SNHLY and CDR2 FYNNEI. Trimming cost V 4 bases and J 7 bases; bases outside gene matches: 9. The CDR3 length is 15 residues. This chain links TRBV2 with TRBJ1-5; 8 bases fit TRBD1. The TCR comes from a man aged 35-49 years in good health and CMV-seropositive. The sample comprised PBMCs. CDR3 coding DNA: TGTGCCAGCAGTGGTACAGGGGGAGAGGGGCAGCCCCAGCATTTT. Residues: CASSGTGGEGQPQHF.